The rows below give T cell receptor beta chains drawn from one sample of a study of T-cell memory formation after mild COVID-19. Each CDR3 protein gets one entry after TCRdb re-called the 5' RACE reads with MiXCR. The sample holds fewer than 200,000 distinct CDR3 sequences, about 18% seen once. The sequenced sample was PBMCs or a T cell subset sorted from them (not recorded which). The receptors stem from a young man who had mild COVID-19 (a few samples of this study predate the infection). Cell type and time point are not known. The CDR3 runs from the conserved cysteine through the conserved F or W. A D gene is named only where the DNA matches it firmly. Not every row has a clone size; where given, it reads once, few, many or a size class.

clone size | J gene | V gene | D gene | CDR3 DNA | CDR3 protein
few | TRBJ2-1 | TRBV2 | TRBD2 | TGTGCCAGCCGCGGGAGGGGGCTCAACAATGAGCAGTTCTTC | CASRGRGLNNEQFF
many | TRBJ2-4 | TRBV7-9 | . | TGTGCCAGCAGCTTAGATGGTGGTTTTCAGTACTTC | CASSLDGGFQYF
many | TRBJ2-7 | TRBV20-1 | TRBD2 | TGCAGCGCTAGCCGCGGGGGGTGGAGCGAGCAGTACTTC | CSASRGGWSEQYF
few | TRBJ1-1 | TRBV5-1 | . | TGCGCCAGCAGCTCCTCGGGGGGAAAGGACACTGAAGCTTTCTTT | CASSSSGGKDTEAFF
. | TRBJ1-5 | TRBV5-1 | . | TGCGCCAGCAGCTTGGAGGGCGCGGGGCCTGGTCAGCCCCAGCATTTT | CASSLEGAGPGQPQHF
few | TRBJ2-3 | TRBV20-1 | TRBD2 | TGCAGTGCCTCTGGACTAGCGGGAGATACGCAGTATTTT | CSASGLAGDTQYF
few | TRBJ2-4 | TRBV20-1 | TRBD1 | TGCAGTGCGGATCCACCAGGGGGAGTTGACATTCAGTACTTC | CSADPPGGVDIQYF
few | TRBJ1-6 | TRBV7-3 | . | TGTGCCAGCAGCTCAGGACAGCTATCTTCACCCCTCCACTTT | CASSSGQLSSPLHF
once | TRBJ1-1 | TRBV5-1 | . | TGCGCCAGCAGCTTGGGACAACCAGGTAGCACTGAAGCTTTCTTT | CASSLGQPGSTEAFF
few | TRBJ1-2 | TRBV7-2 | . | TGTGCCAGCAGCTTAGGGGGGTTGGGCTATGGCTACACCTTC | CASSLGGLGYGYTF
few | TRBJ1-1 | TRBV7-3 | . | TGTGCCAGCAGCTTATCCGGGGCCCTGGGCACTGAAGCTTTCTTT | CASSLSGALGTEAFF
. | TRBJ1-3 | TRBV14 | . | TGTGCCAGCAGCCAAGATCTCTCTGGAAACACCATATATTTT | CASSQDLSGNTIYF
. | TRBJ1-1 | TRBV5-1 | . | TGCGCCAGCAGCGTGAATACCAACACTGAAGCTTTCTTT | CASSVNTNTEAFF
few | TRBJ1-5 | TRBV12-5 | . | TGTGCCAGCGGCGCGGAGGAGGGGCAGCCCCAGCATTTT | CASGAEEGQPQHF
few | TRBJ2-1 | TRBV2 | . | TGTGCCAGCAGTGAAAGGGTTGTCAGGAACAATGAGCAGTTCTTC | CASSERVVRNNEQFF
few | TRBJ2-3 | TRBV7-8 | TRBD1 | TGTGCCAGCAGCCAGCCGGGGACAGCCGGTACGCAGTATTTT | CASSQPGTAGTQYF
few | TRBJ2-2 | TRBV6-6 | . | TGTGCCAGCAGTTACGATGGACCAAACACCGGGGAGCTGTTTTTT | CASSYDGPNTGELFF
. | TRBJ2-7 | TRBV27 | . | TGTGCCAGCAGTTTCCCGGGATCCTACGAGCAGTACTTC | CASSFPGSYEQYF
. | TRBJ2-3 | TRBV5-6 | . | TGTGCCAGCAGAGGGGGGGCTTCAACAGATACGCAGTATTTT | CASRGGASTDTQYF
few | TRBJ1-4 | TRBV6-6 | . | TGTGCCAGCAGTAACCCTCGGGTCCGGGAAAAACTGTTTTTT | CASSNPRVREKLFF
. | TRBJ1-2 | TRBV29-1 | . | TGCAGCGTTGGCCCTGCCACCTATGGCTACACCTTC | CSVGPATYGYTF
. | TRBJ1-1 | TRBV7-9 | . | TGTGCCAGCAGCTTAGGGGAATGGTGGAACACTGAAGCTTTCTTT | CASSLGEWWNTEAFF
. | TRBJ2-2 | TRBV7-9 | . | TGTGCCAGCAGCCGCCCACAGGGAACCGGGGAGCTGTTTTTT | CASSRPQGTGELFF
. | TRBJ2-5 | TRBV7-2 | . | TGTGCCAGCAGCCGCCCGGTGGAAGAGACCCAGTACTTC | CASSRPVEETQYF
few | TRBJ1-3 | TRBV6-2/TRBV6-3 | . | TGTGCCAGCAGCGATGTCGGGCCTGGAAACACCATATATTTT | CASSDVGPGNTIYF
. | TRBJ2-5 | TRBV5-6 | . | TGTGCCAGCGAAACAGAGAGGGGAGGAGAGACCCAGTACTTC | CASETERGGETQYF
few | TRBJ2-1 | TRBV14 | TRBD1 | TGTGCCAGCAGCCAGACAGGGTTGTACAATGAGCAGTTCTTC | CASSQTGLYNEQFF
. | TRBJ1-4 | TRBV20-1 | TRBD1 | TGCAGTGCTAGGCCCGGGACAGTGAATGAAAAACTGTTTTTT | CSARPGTVNEKLFF
. | TRBJ1-1 | TRBV7-2 | . | TGTGCCAGCAGACCTGACAGGCGTTCAATGAACACTGAAGCTTTCTTT | CASRPDRRSMNTEAFF
few | TRBJ2-2 | TRBV3-1 | . | TGTGCCAGCGGCCCGACTTGGGGTGGCGGGGAGCTGTTTTTT | CASGPTWGGGELFF
. | TRBJ1-3 | TRBV11-2 | TRBD1 | TGTGCCAGCAGTTTTACCGGGACAGGGGGCGCCGGCATATATTTT | CASSFTGTGGAGIYF
few | TRBJ2-1 | TRBV7-2 | . | TGTGCCAGCAGCTTCTTACAGGACTACAATGAGCAGTTCTTC | CASSFLQDYNEQFF
few | TRBJ2-1 | TRBV11-3 | TRBD2 | TGTGCCAGCAGCTTAGTACTAGCGAACGCCAATGAGCAGTTCTTC | CASSLVLANANEQFF
. | TRBJ1-5 | TRBV6-2/TRBV6-3 | TRBD1 | TGTGCCAGCAGTTACTGGGGACAGGCAGAAGGCAAGCCCCAGCATTTT | CASSYWGQAEGKPQHF
. | TRBJ1-2 | TRBV29-1 | . | TGCAGCGTTGAGAGGGACAATGCCTTGGGAGGCTACACCTTC | CSVERDNALGGYTF
. | TRBJ1-2 | TRBV5-1 | . | TGCGCCAGCAGCTTGGACAGCTGGGGCTACACCTTC | CASSLDSWGYTF
. | TRBJ2-4 | TRBV6-2/TRBV6-3 | . | TGTGCCAGCAGCCCATGGGGAGAACTGGCCAAAAACATTCAGTACTTC | CASSPWGELAKNIQYF
. | TRBJ2-4 | TRBV4-2 | TRBD1 | TGTGCCAGCAGCCAAGCCGAGACGGACAGGGGCCTTGCCAAAAACATTCAGTACTTC | CASSQAETDRGLAKNIQYF
few | TRBJ1-1 | TRBV29-1 | . | TGCAGCGTTGAGGGGGCGACTAAATTGAACACTGAAGCTTTCTTT | CSVEGATKLNTEAFF
many | TRBJ2-2 | TRBV5-1 | TRBD1 | TGCGCCAGCAGCCCAGGGGGCACCGGGGAGCTGTTTTTT | CASSPGGTGELFF
. | TRBJ2-1 | TRBV4-1 | TRBD2 | TGCGCCAGCAGCCAAGGTGCTAGCGGGGGATACAATGAGCAGTTCTTC | CASSQGASGGYNEQFF
. | TRBJ1-6 | TRBV7-2 | . | TGTGCCAGCAGCTTAATGGGAGTAAGCTCACCCCTCCACTTT | CASSLMGVSSPLHF